The 10 T cell receptor beta chains below were found in one sample sequenced in a study of shared clonotypes between healthy human individuals. The method was immunoSEQ multiplex PCR; TCRdb's version includes in-frame clones alone and lacks a portion of them. The sample yields under 200,000 clones, 85% to 95% seen once. Sequencing input: naive CD4+ T cells sorted from blood. The subset is: CD45RA+ positively selected. These receptors all stem from a woman aged 25 to 45 in good health.

Points on this clone: Compared with germline, one end of the junction differs, possibly owing to a read error. The chain links TRBV2 to TRBJ2-7; D gene uncertain. CDR3 size: 14 residues. Looked up from germline, CDR1 is SNHLY and CDR2 is FYNNEI. DNA of the CDR3: TGTGCCAGCAGCGAAGCAGGAACCTCCTACGAGCAGTACTTC. Its translation is CASSEAGTSYEQYF.

This sequence joins TRBV19 and TRBJ1-5; 9 bases agree with TRBD1. Germline V gene sequence: CDR1 LNHDA, CDR2 SQIVND (reference sequence). CDR3 length: 16 amino acids. J gave up 3 bases and V 3 bases, and 6 bases lay outside the gene matches. The CDR3: CASSIATGGSNQPQHF. DNA of the CDR3: TGTGCCAGTAGTATTGCGACAGGGGGTTCCAATCAGCCCCAGCATTTT.

This chain uses TRBV28 with TRBJ2-7; D not resolved. The CDR3 length is 11 residues. The germline gives CDR1 MDHEN, CDR2 SYDVKM. V lost 8 bases to trimming and J lost 7 bases, with 12 bases between them. CDR3 sequence (DNA): TGTGCCAGCCGTGGAATTATAGAGCAGTACTTC. Protein: CASRGIIEQYF.

This clone is a singleton in its sample. The rearrangement uses TRBV28 and TRBJ2-1; 10 bases line up with TRBD2. V shed 4 bases and J 6 bases; nucleotides not matched to a gene: 12. CDR1 is MDHEN, CDR2 SYDVKM, per germline. This CDR3 region has 17 residues. The CDR3 protein is CASSSPSLAGVGNEQFF. CDR3 nucleotide sequence: TGTGCCAGCAGTTCCCCCTCCCTAGCGGGAGTGGGCAATGAGCAGTTCTTC.

This clone was picked up one time. V gene TRBV7-8 combines with J gene TRBJ2-5; TRBD2 agrees at 14 bases. The J call may be in error: the DNA end matches TRBJ2-7 better. Germline loops: CDR1 SGHVS, CDR2 FQNEAQ. CDR3 length: 18 amino acids. The CDR3 protein is CASSLKGLAGAVSYEQYF. CDR3 bases: TGTGCCAGCAGCTTAAAGGGACTAGCGGGAGCCGTCTCCTACGAGCAGTACTTC.

The chain has TRBV5-1 and TRBJ2-7; D call uncertain. CDR3 size: 13 residues. Trimming removed 1 base from V and 6 bases from J, with 11 bases in between. Germline V CDR1 and CDR2: SGHRS, YFSETQ. CDR3 sequence: CASSLPRPGEQYF. Here the CDR3 DNA reads TGCGCCAGCAGCTTGCCTAGGCCGGGCGAGCAGTACTTC.

The chain is built from TRBV28 and TRBJ2-6, with TRBD1 matching 7 bases. Germline-derived CDR1 and CDR2 are MDHEN and SYDVKM. With V trimmed by 6 bases and J by 2 bases, 4 bases remained unmatched. The CDR3 loop spans 15 amino acids. CDR3 nucleotides: TGTGCCAGCAGACAGGGGACCGCTGGGGCCAACGTCCTGACTTTC. It encodes CASRQGTAGANVLTF.

J is TRBJ1-4 and V is TRBV7-8; no firm D call. The CDR3 length is 16 residues. Trimming took 1 base from V and 8 from J, leaving 17 bases between them. CDR1 is SGHVS, CDR2 FQNEAQ, per germline. The CDR3 region is CASSLVGPREYEKLFF. Here the CDR3 DNA reads TGTGCCAGCAGCTTAGTTGGTCCAAGGGAGTACGAAAAACTGTTTTTT.

This rearrangement joins TRBV18 to TRBJ1-2; weak D call: TRBD1 (5 bases). Per germline, CDR1 KGHSH and CDR2 LQKENI. The length of the CDR3 is 14 residues. V was clipped by 5 bases and J by 2 bases, with 12 bases between them. In nucleotides, the CDR3 is TGTGCCAGCTCAACCACAGGCGGAAACTATGGCTACACCTTC. This codes for CASSTTGGNYGYTF.

The rearrangement joins TRBV2 to TRBJ2-3; no definite D call. Germline V gene sequence: CDR1 SNHLY, CDR2 FYNNEI. The CDR3 sequence is 12 residues long. With 5 bases removed from V and 3 bases from J, the gap between germline ends came to 6 bases. The CDR3: CASSRLTDTQYF. The DNA of the CDR3 is TGTGCCAGCAGTCGTTTAACAGATACGCAGTATTTT.